The subject of this entry is one T cell receptor beta chain. What it recognizes is unknown. These data are taken from a study of cytomegalovirus exposure and HLA in healthy donors. 13 Jbeta primers and 60 Vbeta primers were used for the PCR. Measured with immunoSEQ multiplex PCR; TCRdb has only the in-frame clones, and not every one. The sample has about 190,000 clones, 75% to 85% seen once. V was clipped by 6 bases and J by 11 bases, with 20 bases between them. The germline V gene encodes CDR1 KGHSH and CDR2 LQKENI. The CDR3 is 14 amino acids. Study conclusions and caveats: Later on, an analysis found that several of the most significant clusters appeared to be linked to common viral pathogens, which included parvovirus B19. Based on reports, TCR beta sequences accurately predicted HLA-A and HLA-B alleles for most subjects.

The J gene is TRBJ1-5, the V gene TRBV18; D perhaps matches TRBD1 (5 bases). The sequenced sample consisted of PBMCs. The source of this sequence is a woman aged 18-29 years in good health and CMV-seronegative. CDR3 region: CASSEMGGGEAQHF. The CDR3 nucleotides read TGTGCCAGCTCTGAAATGGGGGGAGGAGAGGCCCAGCATTTT.